This T cell receptor beta chain was recovered during a study of T cell repertoires in cytomegalovirus infection. Across the study: Signatures in public TCR beta sequences pointed to both CMV infection and matching HLA type.

The V gene's germline CDR1 is MNHEY and CDR2 SVGAGI. The CDR3 length is 17 residues. TCRdb reprocessed the reads via MiXCR and lists one record per CDR3 protein. Seen here are approximately 300,000 distinct CDR3 sequences, around 25% observed once, and the top ten hold roughly 14%. Turning to this clonotype: Its antigen remains unknown. One end of the junction does not line up with germline, which may come from a read error.

This chain uses TRBV6-5 with TRBJ1-3, with D possibly matching TRBD1 (5 bases). The sequencing here drew on cultured PBMCs, taken from culture after CMV antigen stimulation. The sequence was obtained from a human donor in good health (CMV status not recorded). Some clones in this sample may be carry-over from other donors' samples. The CDR3 here is CASRTSGQPNSENTIYF. The CDR3 region has the DNA TGTGCCAGCAGGACGTCGGGGCAGCCAAACTCTGAAAACACCATATATTTT.